This TCR beta chain was recorded in a study of blood T cell repertoires in COVID-19. Original analysis: Amplification with reference gene primers provided the estimates of nucleated cell counts. The method was immunoSEQ multiplex PCR; TCRdb's version includes in-frame clones alone and lacks a portion of them. V, J and clone size were drawn from that table, and D and trimming were deduced from the DNA. The data show about 170,000 clones, approximately 79% seen once. J was trimmed by 5 bases and V by 4 bases; bases with no gene match: 7. Germline assignment: CDR1 LGHDT and CDR2 YNNKEL (reference sequence). This CDR3 spans 15 amino acids.

The source of this sequence is an elderly woman with acute or convalescent COVID-19. The chain recombines TRBV3-1 (or the pseudogene TRBV3-2) with TRBJ2-5; TRBD2 aligns across 10 bases. Sample: peripheral blood. CDR3 bases: TGTGCCAGCAGCCCTGAGTGGACTAGCGGTGAGACCCAGTACTTC. Protein: CASSPEWTSGETQYF.